This T cell receptor beta chain was captured in a study of beta chain features in type 1 diabetes. This CDR3 has 16 residues. Germline V gene lookup returns CDR1 KGHSH and CDR2 LQKENI. After removal of 1 base from V and 0 bases from J, the junction contained 2 bases not matched to a gene. Reverse transcribing all isolated RNA meant expressed TCRB transcripts were sequenced. Measured with immunoSEQ multiplex PCR; TCRdb has only the in-frame clones, and not every one. The sample carries hundreds of thousands of clones, roughly a sixth recorded once. This chain uses TRBV18 with TRBJ1-2, with 10 bases lining up with TRBD1. Input material: naive CD4+ T cells from blood. The TCR was taken from a man between 18 and 35 years old in good health. This chain's CDR3 is CASSPLGTGANYGYTF. DNA of the CDR3: TGTGCCAGCTCACCACTCGGGACAGGGGCTAACTATGGCTACACCTTC.